This T cell receptor (beta chain) was sequenced for a study of cytomegalovirus exposure and HLA in healthy donors. Study details: Among the approximately 400 donors who were genotyped, 81% fell in the genetic ancestry cluster that is associated with self-reported Caucasian donors. Notes on the study in general: Reportedly, diagnosis of cytomegalovirus status by the classifier showed high specificity and sensitivity. Highly shared sequence variants in one cluster were likely a sequencing artifact. A later analysis appeared to link common viral pathogens to several of the most significant clusters.

Points on this clone: The target antigen is unknown.

PCR involved 60 Vbeta and 13 Jbeta primers. Repertoires were generated with immunoSEQ multiplex PCR, while TCRdb's copy carries only in-frame clones and drops some. Of some 120,000 clones listed, more than 70% are singletons. Germline V gene lookup returns CDR1 SGHVS and CDR2 FNYEAQ. V gave up 6 bases and J gave up 10 bases; unmatched junction bases: 8. This CDR3 comprises 13 residues. The chain employs TRBV7-6 and TRBJ1-4, with 7 nucleotides matching TRBD1. The sample comprised PBMCs. The origin of this receptor is a woman between 45 and 60 years old in good health and CMV-seropositive. The DNA for the CDR3 is TGTGCCAGCAGTCCCGGGACAGCGGGAAAACTGTTTTTT. It yields the protein CASSPGTAGKLFF.